One T cell receptor beta chain is described in this entry. CDR1 and CDR2 from the germline V gene are MDHEN and SYDVKM. CDR3 size: 14 residues. The V end lost 3 bases, the J end lost 2 bases, and 11 bases lay between the germline ends. This sample was taken from a study of OX40 agonist ivuxolimab in advanced cancers. Clones were sequenced by immunoSEQ multiplex PCR, and TCRdb holds only the in-frame ones, with some missing. This table holds about 72,000 clones, approximately 84% found once. The sample in question was CD4+ or CD8+ T cells sorted from blood, obtained in a trial of the OX40 agonist ivuxolimab. This TCR came from an adult with an advanced solid tumor such as melanoma, head and neck, liver or kidney cancer. The genes are TRBV28 and TRBJ2-7, with D possibly called TRBD1 or TRBD2 (5 bases each). CDR3 loop: CASSFVQGAYEQYF. CDR3 nucleotides: TGTGCCAGCAGTTTCGTCCAGGGAGCCTACGAGCAGTACTTC.